This is a list of T cell receptor beta chains from one sample in a study of cytomegalovirus exposure and HLA in healthy donors. Repertoires were generated with immunoSEQ multiplex PCR, while TCRdb's copy carries only in-frame clones and drops some. The sample shows 200,000 to 300,000 clones, 84% of them seen only once. Sequencing was performed on PBMCs. Receptors were obtained from a woman aged 40-49 years in good health and CMV-seropositive. CDR3s include the opening cysteine and the closing phenylalanine or tryptophan. D genes are given only for firm matches. The size entry is marked missing in some rows and otherwise reads once, few, many or a size class.

d_gene	j_gene	len	v_gene	abundance	CDR3aa	CDR3nt
TRBD1	TRBJ2-1	15	TRBV11-2	NA	CASSWGTGGNNEQFF	TGTGCCAGCAGCTGGGGGACAGGGGGGAACAATGAGCAGTTCTTC
TRBD1	TRBJ2-1	15	TRBV13	NA	CASSLRDRGLGEQFF	TGTGCCAGCAGCTTAAGGGACAGGGGGCTTGGTGAGCAGTTCTTC
TRBD2	TRBJ2-1	13	TRBV30	NA	CAWSVLSGIEQFF	TGTGCCTGGAGTGTACTAAGCGGGATTGAGCAGTTCTTC
TRBD1	TRBJ1-2	17	TRBV16	NA	CASSQYRTGTATDGYTF	TGTGCCAGCAGCCAGTACCGGACAGGGACGGCCACGGATGGCTACACCTTC
TRBD1	TRBJ2-7	15	TRBV4-3	NA	CASSQEFGQGYEQYF	TGCGCCAGCAGCCAAGAGTTTGGACAGGGTTATGAGCAGTACTTC
NA	TRBJ2-3	14	TRBV19	NA	CASTGTMEVDTQYF	TGTGCCAGTACCGGGACAATGGAAGTAGATACGCAGTATTTT
NA	TRBJ2-4	14	TRBV6-5	once	CASSYSIARDSQYF	TGTGCCAGCAGTTACTCGATAGCCAGAGACAGTCAGTACTTC
TRBD1	TRBJ2-7	13	TRBV28	NA	CASSFPDRDEQYF	TGTGCCAGCAGTTTCCCGGACAGGGACGAGCAGTACTTC
TRBD2	TRBJ2-5	14	TRBV7-9	NA	CASSLTSGRETQYF	TGTGCCAGCAGCTTGACTAGCGGGAGAGAGACCCAGTACTTC
NA	TRBJ2-5	17	TRBV25-1	once	CASSEYRSGLYQETQYF	TGTGCCAGCAGTGAATATAGGAGCGGACTGTACCAAGAGACCCAGTACTTC
TRBD1	TRBJ1-1	15	TRBV28	NA	CASSQMDRVNTEAFF	TGTGCCAGCAGTCAAATGGACAGGGTGAACACTGAAGCTTTCTTT
NA	TRBJ1-5	14	TRBV27	NA	CASSKLWRDQPQHF	TGTGCCAGCAGTAAGTTGTGGAGGGATCAGCCCCAGCATTTT
TRBD2	TRBJ2-2	19	TRBV11-2	NA	CASSFESPNGRANTGELFF	TGTGCCAGCAGCTTCGAATCCCCTAACGGGAGGGCCAACACCGGGGAGCTGTTTTTT
TRBD1	TRBJ1-1	15	TRBV6-6	NA	CASSDPSGGHTEAFF	TGTGCCAGCAGTGACCCTTCAGGGGGCCACACTGAAGCTTTCTTT
TRBD1	TRBJ1-5	17	TRBV4-1	NA	CASSQEYRGRGDQPQHF	TGCGCCAGCAGCCAAGAGTACAGGGGGCGCGGCGATCAGCCCCAGCATTTT
TRBD1	TRBJ1-2	18	TRBV28	NA	CASTPPPQGGSWGYGYTF	TGTGCCAGCACTCCTCCTCCACAGGGGGGGAGCTGGGGCTATGGCTACACCTTC
TRBD1	TRBJ2-7	14	TRBV6-5	NA	CASSYWDRPYEQYF	TGTGCCAGCAGTTACTGGGACAGACCGTACGAGCAGTACTTC
NA	TRBJ1-3	14	TRBV29-1	NA	CSVAKEDSGNTIYF	TGCAGCGTTGCCAAAGAGGACTCCGGAAACACCATATATTTT
TRBD1	TRBJ1-1	15	TRBV28	NA	CASSTTGTGGTEAFF	TGTGCCAGCAGCACTACCGGGACAGGGGGCACTGAAGCTTTCTTT
NA	TRBJ2-3	13	TRBV27	NA	CASSFTGKDTQYF	TGTGCCAGCAGTTTTACCGGGAAAGATACGCAGTATTTT
NA	TRBJ1-1	15	TRBV2	NA	CASSEGGTGNTEAFF	TGTGCCAGCAGTGAAGGAGGTACGGGGAACACTGAAGCTTTCTTT
TRBD1	TRBJ1-6	14	TRBV5-4	NA	CASSLGQGGVPLHF	TGTGCCAGCAGCTTGGGACAGGGGGGGGTACCCCTCCACTTT
NA	TRBJ2-7	14	TRBV6-6	NA	CASSYSIQDHEQYF	TGTGCCAGCAGTTACTCGATACAGGACCACGAGCAGTACTTC
NA	TRBJ1-4	16	TRBV11-2	NA	CASSPRVGAFNEKLFF	TGTGCCAGCAGCCCCCGAGTGGGGGCATTTAATGAAAAACTGTTTTTT
TRBD1	TRBJ2-7	15	TRBV6-5	once	CASSLGQGPSYEQYF	TGTGCCAGCAGCCTAGGACAGGGGCCCTCCTACGAGCAGTACTTC
TRBD2	TRBJ2-5	15	TRBV14	NA	CASSQLAGIQETQYF	TGTGCCAGCAGCCAATTAGCGGGAATCCAAGAGACCCAGTACTTC
TRBD2	TRBJ2-1	20	TRBV30	NA	CAWLHRGGRLAGGPYNEQFF	TGTGCCTGGCTCCACAGGGGCGGGAGACTAGCGGGAGGGCCTTACAATGAGCAGTTCTTC
TRBD1	TRBJ2-2	14	TRBV7-9	NA	CAARTGTNTGELFF	TGTGCCGCGAGGACAGGGACGAACACCGGGGAGCTGTTTTTT
NA	TRBJ1-2	14	TRBV6-5	few	CASKLSFSLSGYTF	TGTGCCAGCAAGCTGTCCTTCTCCTTATCCGGCTACACCTTC